This paragraph covers one T cell receptor (beta chain) sequence. Its antigen remains unidentified. V was clipped by 0 bases and J by 1 base; unmatched bases: 2. This CDR3 has 15 residues. Germline CDR1 reads SGDLS; CDR2 reads YYNGEE. The sample is drawn from a study of PD-1 blockade in classical Hodgkin lymphoma. Findings of the study overall: Relative to healthy donors, newly diagnosed patients reportedly had lower baseline TCR diversity, which was reported as lower still in relapsed/refractory patients. Individuals who commenced nivolumab within less than 1 year of ASCT were excluded. Complete responders' baseline diversity resembled that of newly diagnosed patients. Why repertoires differed is undefined; disease activity or prior therapy possibly contributed.

Time point defined: cycle 4 day 1 (C4D1), after less than 7 weeks of nivolumab. Exposure to brentuximab vedotin varied, and each patient had relapsed following autologous stem cell transplantation. The table came from immunoSEQ multiplex PCR; TCRdb's copy has only in-frame clones and leaves some out. Of about 28,000 clones in the sample, roughly 75% were seen once. This chain connects TRBV9 to TRBJ2-3; 7 nucleotides match TRBD2. The starting material was peripheral blood mononuclear cells (PBMCs), obtained before the fourth cycle of nivolumab. This sequence was found in a human donor with classical Hodgkin lymphoma. The CDR3 sequence is CASSVGAGGTDTQYF. CDR3 bases: TGTGCCAGCAGCGTAGGGGCGGGAGGCACAGATACGCAGTATTTT.